A selection of T cell receptor beta chains follows, all from one sample in a study of blood T cells in healthy people across ages. Each CDR3 protein gets one entry after TCRdb re-called the 5' RACE reads with MiXCR. The sample holds around 1,000,000 distinct CDR3 sequences, 25% seen once. Another study also made use of these data, one on T cells of mothers and their children.

Sample: blood. These receptors were obtained from a girl aged 2 to 10 in good health. Each CDR3 is given with its conserved first and last residue. The D gene is left open where the match is weak. Only part of the rows carry a size: once, few, many, or a class if the clone is expanded.

D	J	size	V	CDR3	DNA
NA	TRBJ2-1	few	TRBV19	CASRTNHNEQFF	TGTGCCAGTAGGACTAACCACAATGAGCAGTTCTTC
NA	TRBJ2-3	few	TRBV5-8	CATRSGGTDTQYF	TGTGCCACCAGGTCCGGAGGGACAGATACGCAGTATTTT
NA	TRBJ1-1	few	TRBV29-1	CSFSDTNTEAFF	TGCAGCTTTTCGGACACGAACACTGAAGCTTTCTTT
NA	TRBJ2-7	NA	TRBV15	CATSTGADYEQYF	TGTGCCACCAGCACAGGGGCGGACTACGAGCAGTACTTC
TRBD2	TRBJ2-1	NA	TRBV5-1	CASSPGLVNNEQFF	TGCGCCAGCAGTCCGGGACTAGTAAACAATGAGCAGTTCTTC
NA	TRBJ2-1	few	TRBV29-1	CSAEGGGEQFF	TGCAGCGCCGAGGGGGGTGGTGAGCAGTTCTTC
TRBD2	TRBJ2-1	NA	TRBV3-1	CASSHRGSGWDNEQFF	TGTGCCAGCAGCCACCGGGGTAGCGGGTGGGACAATGAGCAGTTCTTC
NA	TRBJ2-5	NA	TRBV27	CASSLALAYQETQYF	TGTGCCAGCAGTTTAGCCCTAGCTTACCAAGAGACCCAGTACTTC
NA	TRBJ2-3	NA	TRBV4-3	CASSQDLYPDTQYF	TGCGCCAGCAGCCAAGATTTATATCCAGATACGCAGTATTTT
NA	TRBJ2-1	NA	TRBV29-1	CSVEDLRAPVFF	TGCAGCGTTGAAGATTTGCGGGCGCCCGTGTTCTTC
NA	TRBJ1-4	few	TRBV6-6	CASRPDATNEKLFF	TGTGCCAGCAGGCCAGATGCAACTAATGAAAAACTGTTTTTT
NA	TRBJ2-7	NA	TRBV4-1	CASSQEQGIDEQYF	TGCGCCAGCAGCCAAGAACAGGGAATAGACGAGCAGTACTTC
NA	TRBJ2-4	few	TRBV9	CASSPLEGVAKNIQYF	TGTGCCAGCAGCCCCCTTGAGGGAGTAGCCAAAAACATTCAGTACTTC
NA	TRBJ2-3	NA	TRBV7-9	CASSYTHSGASPDTQYF	TGTGCCAGCAGCTACACACACTCAGGAGCAAGCCCTGATACGCAGTATTTT
NA	TRBJ1-1	NA	TRBV6-5	CASTQILGGTEAFF	TGTGCCAGCACCCAAATACTAGGAGGCACTGAAGCTTTCTTT
TRBD1	TRBJ2-4	NA	TRBV12-3/TRBV12-4	CASSYRQGNIQYF	TGTGCCAGCAGCTACCGACAGGGGAACATTCAGTACTTC
NA	TRBJ2-7	few	TRBV7-9	CASSLTDKSIF	TGTGCCAGCAGCTTAACGGACAAAAGTATATTC
NA	TRBJ2-2	few	TRBV6-5	CASSQTAGELFF	TGTGCCAGCAGCCAGACAGCCGGGGAGCTGTTTTTT
NA	TRBJ2-1	NA	TRBV19	CASTPESNVEQFF	TGTGCCAGTACCCCGGAAAGTAATGTTGAGCAGTTCTTC
NA	TRBJ1-3	few	TRBV28	CASSFSRRGNTIYF	TGTGCCAGCAGTTTCTCCAGGAGGGGAAACACCATATATTTT
TRBD2	TRBJ2-5	few	TRBV2	CASSGGLAGNQETQYF	TGTGCCAGCAGTGGGGGGTTAGCGGGGAACCAAGAGACCCAGTACTTC
NA	TRBJ1-2	NA	TRBV7-9	CASTDRTNYGYTF	TGTGCCAGCACGGACAGAACTAACTATGGCTACACCTTC
NA	TRBJ1-2	NA	TRBV4-2	CASSPNVALMQGYTF	TGTGCCAGCAGCCCTAACGTGGCTCTTATGCAGGGCTACACCTTC
NA	TRBJ2-7	NA	TRBV10-2	CASSDFGVMSDEQYF	TGCGCCAGCAGTGACTTCGGGGTTATGTCGGACGAGCAGTACTTC
NA	TRBJ2-2	few	TRBV5-1	CASRPTGRDTGELFF	TGCGCCAGCAGACCGACAGGGAGGGACACCGGGGAGCTGTTTTTT
NA	TRBJ2-2	NA	TRBV28	CASSIDRIANTGELFF	TGTGCCAGCAGTATCGACAGGATTGCGAACACCGGGGAGCTGTTTTTT
NA	TRBJ2-7	many	TRBV6-1	CASRQKIDFSGRRTYEQYF	TGTGCCAGCAGGCAGAAGATCGATTTTTCCGGGCGGAGAACCTACGAGCAGTACTTC
NA	TRBJ2-3	NA	TRBV6-2/TRBV6-3	CASSPSSATQYF	TGTGCCAGCAGCCCCTCTAGCGCCACGCAGTATTTT
TRBD1	TRBJ2-5	few	TRBV25-1	CASSESGTDQETQYF	TGTGCCAGCAGTGAATCGGGGACAGACCAAGAGACCCAGTACTTC
NA	TRBJ1-2	NA	TRBV4-3	CASSQELRDGYTF	TGCGCCAGCAGCCAAGAACTCAGGGATGGCTACACCTTC
NA	TRBJ1-4	NA	TRBV7-2	CASSTSFGEKLFF	TGTGCCAGCAGCACCTCTTTCGGTGAAAAACTGTTTTTT
NA	TRBJ2-1	few	TRBV28	CASSQRQSSYNEQFF	TGTGCCAGCAGCCAGCGTCAAAGCTCCTACAATGAGCAGTTCTTC
NA	TRBJ2-3	few	TRBV7-2	CASSLGRGLTDTQYF	TGTGCCAGCAGCTTAGGGAGAGGGCTCACAGATACGCAGTATTTT
NA	TRBJ2-4	NA	TRBV5-5	CASSLGAVTGTITKNIQYF	TGTGCCAGCAGCTTAGGGGCCGTAACAGGGACGATTACCAAAAACATTCAGTACTTC
TRBD1	TRBJ2-4	few	TRBV28	CASSFDRGLAKNIQYF	TGTGCCAGCAGTTTCGACAGGGGACTAGCCAAAAACATTCAGTACTTC
NA	TRBJ1-3	few	TRBV4-1	CASSQLRGGLAGNTIYF	TGCGCCAGCAGCCAATTACGTGGGGGTCTAGCTGGAAACACCATATATTTT
NA	TRBJ2-4	few	TRBV28	CASSGVITGSLAKNIQYF	TGTGCCAGCAGTGGGGTCATCACAGGGAGTCTAGCCAAAAACATTCAGTACTTC
NA	TRBJ2-3	few	TRBV25-1	CASTNFNTQYF	TGTGCCAGCACCAACTTTAATACGCAGTATTTT
TRBD1	TRBJ2-5	NA	TRBV12-3/TRBV12-4	CASSLTGEEETQYF	TGTGCCAGCAGTTTGACAGGGGAAGAGGAGACCCAGTACTTC
NA	TRBJ2-3	NA	TRBV20-1	CSAREEPGRPADTQYF	TGCAGTGCTAGAGAGGAACCGGGCCGTCCGGCAGATACGCAGTATTTT
NA	TRBJ2-2	NA	TRBV11-2	CASSLDMGAGELFF	TGTGCCAGCAGCTTAGATATGGGGGCCGGGGAGCTGTTTTTT
TRBD2	TRBJ2-6	few	TRBV6-2/TRBV6-3	CASSYATSGSSSGANVLTF	TGTGCCAGCAGTTACGCCACTAGCGGCTCAAGCTCTGGGGCCAACGTCCTGACTTTC
NA	TRBJ1-1	few	TRBV5-1	CASSLDPRGTEAFF	TGCGCCAGCAGCTTGGATCCTAGGGGTACTGAAGCTTTCTTT
NA	TRBJ2-3	few	TRBV27	CASSLLDNPSDTQYF	TGTGCCAGCAGTTTACTGGACAATCCCTCAGATACGCAGTATTTT
TRBD2	TRBJ2-1	NA	TRBV7-9	CASSFSGRAVDEQFF	TGTGCCAGCAGCTTTAGCGGGAGGGCCGTCGATGAGCAGTTCTTC
NA	TRBJ2-2	NA	TRBV7-2	CASSRAGSVIGELFF	TGTGCCAGCAGCCGCGCCGGCAGTGTCATCGGGGAGCTGTTTTTT
TRBD1	TRBJ2-4	NA	TRBV12-3/TRBV12-4	CASCPGTGYLAKNIQYF	TGTGCCAGCTGTCCCGGGACAGGCTATCTAGCCAAAAACATTCAGTACTTC